A selection of T cell receptor beta chains follows, all from one sample in a study of T cells in Graves' hyperthyroidism and ophthalmopathy. TCRdb reprocessed the multiplex PCR reads via MiXCR and lists one record per CDR3 protein. This sample has fewer than 350,000 distinct CDR3 sequences, with roughly 18% found just once. The sequenced sample was blood. The source is a woman aged 45-65 years with Graves' hyperthyroidism. Both conserved end residues are part of each CDR3. Each record gives: D gene, J gene, clone size, V gene, CDR3 protein, CDR3 DNA. The D gene is left open where the match is weak. A clone size is listed for some rows: how often the clone was seen (once, few, many), or a class if it is expanded.

-,TRBJ2-5,-,TRBV3-1,CASSQDWPSWGQETQYF,TGTGCCAGCAGCCAAGATTGGCCCAGCTGGGGCCAAGAGACCCAGTACTTC
-,TRBJ2-6,few,TRBV6-2/TRBV6-3,CAGATGANVLTF,TGTGCCGGTGCGACTGGGGCCAACGTCCTGACTTTC
TRBD2,TRBJ2-3,many,TRBV2,CASSENGAGEGTDTQYF,TGTGCCAGCAGTGAAAATGGCGCGGGGGAGGGCACAGATACGCAGTATTTT
TRBD2,TRBJ2-2,few,TRBV6-4,CARRTGLAGDRTGELFF,TGTGCCAGACGAACGGGACTAGCGGGAGATAGGACCGGGGAGCTGTTTTTT
TRBD2,TRBJ2-5,few,TRBV3-1,CASSQTSGSQETQYF,TGTGCCAGCAGCCAGACTAGCGGGTCCCAAGAGACCCAGTACTTC
-,TRBJ2-2,few,TRBV18,CASSPTQGAGELFF,TGTGCCAGCTCACCAACCCAAGGGGCCGGGGAGCTGTTTTTT
TRBD1,TRBJ1-2,-,TRBV29-1,CSVSTGGMNYGYTF,TGCAGCGTTTCGACAGGGGGCATGAACTATGGCTACACCTTC
TRBD2,TRBJ2-3,few,TRBV20-1,CSARAGTSGYTDTQYF,TGCAGTGCTAGAGCCGGGACTAGCGGATACACAGATACGCAGTATTTT
-,TRBJ1-6,-,TRBV5-8,CASSRTNYSPLHF,TGTGCCAGCAGCCGGACAAATTATTCACCCCTCCACTTT
TRBD2,TRBJ2-7,many,TRBV9,CASSVEPSPYSGRWSEQYF,TGTGCCAGCAGCGTAGAGCCCTCTCCGTACAGCGGGAGGTGGAGCGAGCAGTACTTC
-,TRBJ2-2,-,TRBV9,CASSDSLGSGTAGELFF,TGTGCCAGCAGCGATTCTCTAGGTTCGGGAACCGCCGGGGAGCTGTTTTTT
TRBD1,TRBJ2-3,many,TRBV20-1,CSALQGAGTDTQYF,TGCAGTGCCCTCCAGGGGGCGGGCACAGATACGCAGTATTTT
TRBD1,TRBJ1-2,-,TRBV10-2,CASRSGTGVIHYGYTF,TGCGCCAGCAGGTCCGGGACAGGGGTCATCCACTATGGCTACACCTTC
-,TRBJ2-7,many,TRBV20-1,CSARDGREQYF,TGCAGTGCCCGGGATGGGCGGGAGCAGTACTTC
-,TRBJ1-1,few,TRBV27,CASSLRADISEAFF,TGTGCCAGCAGTTTACGGGCGGACATTAGTGAAGCTTTCTTT
-,TRBJ1-6,few,TRBV2,CASSVQGLGFYNSPLHF,TGTGCCAGCAGTGTACAGGGTTTAGGCTTCTATAATTCACCCCTCCACTTT
-,TRBJ2-7,many,TRBV11-2,CASSLGASYEQYF,TGTGCCAGCAGCTTAGGGGCCTCCTACGAGCAGTACTTC
TRBD2,TRBJ2-7,-,TRBV6-2/TRBV6-3,CAILPRGGINEQYF,TGTGCCATCCTCCCACGGGGGGGCATTAACGAGCAGTACTTC
-,TRBJ1-5,few,TRBV20-1,CSGTRGDGNRPQHF,TGCAGTGGGACACGGGGGGACGGCAATCGGCCCCAGCATTTT
TRBD1,TRBJ2-2,-,TRBV24-1,CATSDFSGTGAGELFF,TGTGCCACCAGTGATTTCTCCGGGACAGGGGCCGGGGAGCTGTTTTTT
-,TRBJ2-7,-,TRBV5-1,CASSLGGSLYEQYF,TGCGCCAGCAGCTTGGGGGGCAGTCTCTACGAGCAGTACTTC
TRBD1,TRBJ2-1,few,TRBV5-1,CASSVHRDRWENEQFF,TGCGCCAGCAGCGTACACCGGGACAGGTGGGAAAATGAGCAGTTCTTC
-,TRBJ2-1,-,TRBV7-3,CASSVAPGRTYNEQFF,TGTGCCAGCAGCGTAGCCCCTGGGCGGACATACAATGAGCAGTTCTTC
TRBD2,TRBJ2-1,few,TRBV27,CASSRRGGGYYNEQFF,TGTGCCAGCAGCCGACGGGGGGGGGGGTACTACAATGAGCAGTTCTTC
TRBD2,TRBJ2-2,many,TRBV5-6,CASRRLAGTNTGELFF,TGTGCCAGCAGAAGACTAGCGGGGACCAACACCGGGGAGCTGTTTTTT
-,TRBJ2-5,medium-sized,TRBV12-5,CASGLSGQWMTQYF,TGTGCTAGTGGTTTGTCCGGACAGTGGATGACCCAGTACTTC
TRBD1,TRBJ2-1,few,TRBV29-1,CSAEPRDRAKNNNEQFF,TGCAGCGCTGAGCCCCGGGACAGGGCTAAGAACAACAATGAGCAGTTCTTC
-,TRBJ2-2,few,TRBV30,CAWSVWEEFNTGELFF,TGTGCCTGGAGTGTTTGGGAGGAATTTAACACCGGGGAGCTGTTTTTT
-,TRBJ2-5,many,TRBV3-1,CASSQDLRKGYGETQYF,TGTGCCAGCAGCCAAGATCTAAGGAAGGGGTATGGGGAGACCCAGTACTTC
-,TRBJ2-3,-,TRBV4-2,CASSPAPGGPTDTQYF,TGTGCCAGCAGCCCAGCCCCCGGGGGGCCCACAGATACGCAGTATTTT
-,TRBJ1-2,many,TRBV18,CASSPLDSLDGYTF,TGTGCCAGCTCACCACTAGACAGCTTGGATGGCTACACCTTC
-,TRBJ1-1,many,TRBV5-1,CASSLAGGGLDTEAFF,TGCGCCAGCAGCTTGGCCGGTGGGGGGCTAGATACTGAAGCTTTCTTT
-,TRBJ1-1,many,TRBV5-1,CASNSEQANEAFF,TGCGCCAGCAATAGCGAGCAGGCCAATGAAGCTTTCTTT
-,TRBJ1-5,-,TRBV7-9,CASSLSGREDQPQHF,TGTGCCAGCAGCTTATCGGGAAGGGAAGATCAGCCCCAGCATTTT
TRBD2,TRBJ2-3,-,TRBV7-3,CASSLTSGTTDTQYF,TGTGCCAGCAGCCTAACTAGCGGGACCACAGATACGCAGTATTTT
-,TRBJ1-4,few,TRBV7-2,CASSLDSGTNEKLFF,TGTGCCAGCAGCTTAGATTCAGGAACTAATGAAAAACTGTTTTTT
TRBD1,TRBJ2-2,once,TRBV7-2,CASSLQGAHTGELFF,TGTGCCAGCAGCTTACAGGGGGCTCACACCGGGGAGCTGTTTTTT
-,TRBJ1-5,-,TRBV4-1,CASSQSWGSGQPQHF,TGCGCCAGCAGCCAATCATGGGGGTCTGGTCAGCCCCAGCATTTT
-,TRBJ2-5,few,TRBV5-1,CASSLWGWDETQYF,TGCGCCAGCAGCTTGTGGGGTTGGGATGAGACCCAGTACTTC
TRBD1,TRBJ1-2,-,TRBV12-3/TRBV12-4,CATTDRALNYGYTF,TGTGCCACAACCGACAGGGCACTAAACTATGGCTACACCTTC
TRBD1,TRBJ1-1,many,TRBV3-1,CASSPSTGSEAFF,TGTGCCAGCAGCCCTTCGACAGGGTCTGAAGCTTTCTTT
-,TRBJ1-1,many,TRBV7-3,CASSLQGWNTEAFF,TGTGCCAGCAGCTTACAGGGGTGGAACACTGAAGCTTTCTTT
-,TRBJ1-5,few,TRBV27,CASSPGAVLNQPQHF,TGTGCCAGCAGTCCAGGGGCGGTTCTCAATCAGCCCCAGCATTTT
-,TRBJ2-1,many,TRBV29-1,CSVAARTGDNEQFF,TGCAGCGTAGCCGCTAGGACGGGGGACAATGAGCAGTTCTTC
TRBD1,TRBJ1-1,many,TRBV19,CASSPYDRATEAFF,TGTGCCAGTAGCCCCTACGACAGGGCAACTGAAGCTTTCTTT
TRBD1,TRBJ2-1,many,TRBV6-1,CASSDRTGSNEQFF,TGTGCCAGCAGTGATAGGACAGGGAGCAATGAGCAGTTCTTC
-,TRBJ1-1,-,TRBV15,CATSRDVGRDSEAFF,TGTGCCACCAGCAGAGATGTCGGTCGAGATTCTGAAGCTTTCTTT
TRBD2,TRBJ2-3,few,TRBV7-3,CASSLSSGGASDTQYF,TGTGCCAGCAGCTTAAGTAGCGGGGGGGCGTCAGATACGCAGTATTTT
-,TRBJ2-7,many,TRBV30,CAWSVHAGYEQYF,TGTGCCTGGAGTGTACACGCAGGCTACGAGCAGTACTTC